The present T cell receptor beta chain was sequenced within a study of OX40 agonist ivuxolimab in advanced cancers. Trimming cost V 2 bases and J 6 bases, with 18 bases left between them. Germline V gene data show CDR1 as SGHAT and CDR2 as FQNNGV. This CDR3 has 16 amino acids. Autoimmune disease history or systemic immunosuppression excluded patients. Repertoires were generated with immunoSEQ multiplex PCR, while TCRdb's copy carries only in-frame clones and drops some. The sample holds tens of thousands of clones, less than 85% seen once. The material sequenced was CD4+ or CD8+ T cells sorted from blood, taken in a trial of the OX40 agonist ivuxolimab. The clonotype originates from an adult with an advanced solid tumor such as melanoma, head and neck, liver or kidney cancer. The chain uses TRBV11-2 and TRBJ2-3; D remains ambiguous. The CDR3: CASSLRSRARADTQYF. In nucleotides, the CDR3 is TGTGCCAGCAGCTTAAGAAGTAGGGCTCGGGCGGATACGCAGTATTTT.